A selection of T cell receptor beta chains follows, all from one sample in a study of T cell responses to AZD1222 COVID-19 vaccine. Clones were sequenced by immunoSEQ multiplex PCR, and TCRdb holds only the in-frame ones, with some missing. The sample lists over 40,000 clones, around 80% occurring once. The sequences come from peripheral blood, collected on day 0 of AZD1222 vaccination. The receptors shown here come from an adult in good health. The CDR3 runs from the conserved cysteine through the conserved F or W. The D gene is left open where the match is weak. Clone sizes are given selectively: once, few, many, or a class where the clone is expanded.

v_call	clone_size	d_call	j_call	cdr3_aa	cdr3_nt
TRBV19	once	.	TRBJ2-7	CASSTNRNPRNEQYF	TGTGCCAGTAGTACGAACAGAAACCCTAGGAACGAGCAGTACTTC
TRBV30	.	TRBD1	TRBJ1-2	CAWRWTGMNGYTF	TGTGCCTGGAGATGGACAGGGATGAATGGCTACACCTTC
TRBV15	.	.	TRBJ1-5	CATSLGPFQHF	TGTGCCACCAGCCTAGGCCCTTTCCAGCATTTT
TRBV12-3/TRBV12-4	.	.	TRBJ2-3	CASRFGGVDTQYF	TGTGCCAGCAGGTTTGGAGGGGTCGATACGCAGTATTTT
TRBV4-3	.	.	TRBJ1-2	CASSQGGGYGYTF	TGCGCCAGCAGCCAAGGAGGGGGCTATGGCTACACCTTC
TRBV30	.	TRBD2	TRBJ2-4	CAWSVLAGGLGAKNIQYF	TGTGCCTGGAGTGTACTAGCGGGGGGGCTTGGGGCCAAAAACATTCAGTACTTC
TRBV2	.	.	TRBJ1-1	CASSSEGGQTEAFF	TGTGCCAGCAGCTCGGAGGGAGGGCAAACTGAAGCTTTCTTT
TRBV29-1	.	TRBD2	TRBJ2-3	CSVEDLGTSGRISSTDTQYF	TGCAGCGTTGAAGATCTGGGGACTAGCGGGAGGATTTCTAGCACAGATACGCAGTATTTT
TRBV6-2/TRBV6-3	few	.	TRBJ2-1	CASSPLGPPYNEQFF	TGTGCCAGCAGCCCTCTGGGACCACCCTACAATGAGCAGTTCTTC
TRBV5-1	once	.	TRBJ1-1	CASSYGERGTEAFF	TGCGCCAGCAGCTACGGGGAGAGGGGCACTGAAGCTTTCTTT
TRBV6-6	.	TRBD1	TRBJ1-2	CASSPARGNGYTF	TGTGCCAGCAGTCCCGCCAGGGGGAATGGCTACACCTTC
TRBV10-3	.	.	TRBJ2-7	CAISESIFSYEQYF	TGTGCCATCAGTGAGTCGATATTCTCCTACGAGCAGTACTTC
TRBV28	many	TRBD1	TRBJ1-5	CASSPQGNWPQHF	TGTGCCAGCAGCCCACAGGGGAATTGGCCCCAGCATTTT
TRBV10-3	.	TRBD1	TRBJ2-3	CAISEGDRDLTDTQYF	TGTGCCATCAGTGAGGGGGACAGGGATTTGACAGATACGCAGTATTTT
TRBV4-3	.	.	TRBJ2-5	CASSQGGAGETQYF	TGCGCCAGCAGCCAAGGAGGGGCAGGGGAGACCCAGTACTTC
TRBV6-5	.	.	TRBJ1-6	CASSMRQSYNSPLHF	TGTGCCAGCAGTATGCGACAGTCATATAATTCACCCCTCCACTTT
TRBV11-2	.	TRBD2	TRBJ2-7	CASSFFAGAYEQYF	TGTGCCAGCAGCTTCTTCGCGGGGGCCTACGAGCAGTACTTC
TRBV3-1/TRBV3-2	.	TRBD1	TRBJ1-2	CASSTGQRANYGYTF	TGTGCCAGCAGCACGGGACAGAGAGCTAACTATGGCTACACCTTC
TRBV6-5	.	TRBD2	TRBJ2-1	CASTPSGGSINEQFF	TGTGCCAGCACCCCTAGCGGGGGGTCTATTAATGAGCAGTTCTTC
TRBV28	.	.	TRBJ1-3	CASSLGTGNTIYF	TGTGCCAGCAGTCTAGGAACTGGAAACACCATATATTTT
TRBV3-1/TRBV3-2	.	.	TRBJ1-2	CASSLPGVGYTF	TGTGCCAGCAGCCTACCGGGGGTTGGCTACACCTTC
TRBV18	.	.	TRBJ1-2	CASSPTKGSYGYTF	TGTGCCAGCTCACCTACGAAAGGCTCCTATGGCTACACCTTC
TRBV3-1/TRBV3-2	.	.	TRBJ1-3	CASSQDLGRGRRNTIYF	TGTGCCAGCAGCCAAGATTTGGGGAGGGGACGGCGGAACACCATATATTTT
TRBV28	.	TRBD1	TRBJ1-2	CASRTGGSNYGYTF	TGTGCCAGCAGAACAGGGGGCAGCAACTATGGCTACACCTTC
TRBV28	.	.	TRBJ1-1	CASSFSLNTEAFF	TGTGCCAGCAGTTTCTCTTTGAACACTGAAGCTTTCTTT
TRBV30	.	.	TRBJ2-2	CAWESDTGELFF	TGTGCCTGGGAGAGCGACACCGGGGAGCTGTTTTTT
TRBV2	once	.	TRBJ2-1	CASSDHSSGQFF	TGTGCCAGCAGTGACCACTCCTCAGGGCAGTTCTTC
TRBV15	.	.	TRBJ1-4	CATSRGRQHNEKLFF	TGTGCCACCAGCAGAGGGCGACAACATAATGAAAAACTGTTTTTT
TRBV12-3/TRBV12-4	.	.	TRBJ1-2	CASSFDANYGYTF	TGTGCCAGCAGTTTCGACGCGAACTATGGCTACACCTTC
TRBV4-1	.	.	TRBJ1-3	CASSQDGPFSGNTIYF	TGCGCCAGCAGCCAAGATGGTCCATTCTCTGGAAACACCATATATTTT
TRBV5-5	.	.	TRBJ2-7	CASSLAAFPYEQYF	TGTGCCAGCAGCTTGGCGGCCTTCCCCTACGAGCAGTACTTC
TRBV11-1	few	.	TRBJ1-5	CASSFQGNQPQHF	TGTGCCAGCAGCTTCCAGGGGAATCAGCCCCAGCATTTT
TRBV27	.	TRBD2	TRBJ2-2	CASRASGGLAGELFF	TGTGCCAGCAGAGCTAGCGGGGGGCTGGCCGGGGAGCTGTTTTTT
TRBV6-5	.	.	TRBJ1-1	CASSTINTEAFF	TGTGCCAGCAGTACTATAAACACTGAAGCTTTCTTT
TRBV19	.	.	TRBJ1-4	CASSHGVGAGEKLFF	TGTGCCAGTAGCCATGGGGTGGGGGCCGGTGAAAAACTGTTTTTT
TRBV27	.	.	TRBJ1-6	CASSFGRSGQKIAGSPLHF	TGTGCCAGCAGTTTTGGTCGGTCGGGACAAAAAATCGCAGGTTCACCCCTCCACTTT
TRBV11-3	once	.	TRBJ2-4	CASSLRRGCVIQYF	TGTGCCAGCAGCTTAAGGAGGGGATGCGTCATTCAGTACTTC
TRBV24-1	.	TRBD1	TRBJ2-5	CATSDLGTGSQETQYF	TGTGCCACCAGTGACCTTGGGACAGGTAGTCAAGAGACCCAGTACTTC
TRBV5-4	.	TRBD1	TRBJ1-2	CASSTGQGVFYGYTF	TGTGCCAGCAGCACCGGACAGGGGGTTTTTTATGGCTACACCTTC
TRBV4-1	.	TRBD2	TRBJ2-3	CASSPKEIAGGPRGDTQYF	TGCGCCAGCAGCCCAAAAGAAATAGCGGGAGGGCCGAGGGGGGATACGCAGTATTTT
TRBV19	.	.	TRBJ2-4	CASTQGNIQYF	TGTGCCAGTACCCAGGGGAACATTCAGTACTTC